This paragraph reports one TCR beta chain. No antigen is known for it. The data belong to a study of cytomegalovirus exposure and HLA in healthy donors. Study conclusions and caveats: It was only CMV serostatus that was available as immune exposure information.

60 Vbeta and 13 Jbeta primers were used in PCR. TCRdb keeps only in-frame clones here, not all; method: immunoSEQ multiplex PCR. The sample data list 110,000 to 150,000 clones. Trimming pared 7 bases from V and 3 bases from J, leaving 14 bases between. CDR3 length equals 14 residues. From germline, CDR1 is LNHDA and CDR2 SQIVND (reference sequence). The sequenced material came from PBMCs. This receptor was identified in a man in his forties in good health and CMV-seronegative. The chain joins TRBV19 to TRBJ2-3; D perhaps matches TRBD1 (5 bases). The CDR3 sequence: CASNSGKVTDTQYF. CDR3 bases: TGTGCCAGTAATTCAGGGAAGGTGACAGATACGCAGTATTTT.